The entry below gives a single T cell receptor (beta chain) sequence along with its context. No antigen is known for it. V shed 8 bases and J 2 bases; nucleotides not matched to a gene: 13. In germline, CDR1 is SGHAT, CDR2 FQNNGV. The CDR3 runs 16 residues. The treatment here: around 19 received Ad26.COV2.S at low or high dose, single or two shots; 5 received placebo; per-sample allocation not given. Samples came from day 63 after the first vaccine or placebo injection. A Boston adult aged 18-55 years was the donor. The repertoire was sequenced with immunoSEQ multiplex PCR; TCRdb's copy has only in-frame clones and lacks some. The sample lists fewer than 600,000 clones, around 89% occurring once. This entry is derived from a study of Ad26.COV2.S vaccination and SARS-CoV-2 variants. Overall study context: The vaccine Ad26.COV2.S was put into the muscle once, or twice with 56 days between. Findings of the study overall: The analyses of TCR breadth and depth may have understated the size of total T cell responses. Recipients of either vaccine or placebo displayed similar breadth of non-spike TCRs.

The source of this sequence is a person between 18 and 65 years old who received the Ad26.COV2.S COVID-19 vaccine or a placebo. This specimen consisted of peripheral blood, obtained in a trial of Ad26.COV2.S vaccine versus placebo. The chain carries TRBV11-2 and TRBJ2-5; 8 bases align to TRBD2. The CDR3 DNA reads as TGTGCCAGCCGACAAGCGGGGGCGGGGGCACAAGAGACCCAGTACTTC. It specifies CASRQAGAGAQETQYF.